Sequencing of this T cell receptor beta chain was carried out in a study of early T cells in non-severe SARS-CoV-2 infection. Whole-study context: Alpha and beta chains were unpaired, from unsorted whole-blood bulk RNA.

The germline V gene encodes CDR1 MDHEN and CDR2 SYDVKM. V lost 1 base and J 10 bases, leaving 8 bases between the germline ends. This CDR3 has 13 residues. From the 5' RACE reads, TCRdb called clonotypes with MiXCR, one entry per CDR3 protein. The sample contains tens of thousands of distinct CDR3 sequences, about 17% of which appear only once. This rearrangement joins TRBV28 to TRBJ1-6; D is unclear. The receptor's source is an adult who was a healthcare worker with PCR-confirmed SARS-CoV-2 infection or an uninfected control (not recorded which). Sequences were derived from whole blood, sampled at baseline. DNA of the CDR3: TGTGCCAGCAGTTTATCAGCTAAATCACCCCTCCACTTT. It specifies CASSLSAKSPLHF.